This is a list of T cell receptor beta chains from one sample in a study of control samples from healthy donors and cancer patients. Repertoires were generated with immunoSEQ multiplex PCR, while TCRdb's copy carries only in-frame clones and drops some. Of 130,000 or so clones in the sample, roughly 90% were seen once. The specimen was blood. These TCRs come from a middle-aged man in good health. Both conserved end residues are part of each CDR3. A D gene is named only where the DNA matches it firmly. Clone size is given for some rows only: seen once, a few or many times, or a class if the clone is expanded.

J | D | V | size | DNA | CDR3
TRBJ2-7 | NA | TRBV3-1/TRBV3-2 | NA | TGTGCCAGCAGCCGCGGGGGCAGCTACGAGCAGTACTTC | CASSRGGSYEQYF
TRBJ1-2 | NA | TRBV5-6 | few | TGTGCCAGCAGCTTGGCTGGCAGGGAGGATGGCTACACCTTC | CASSLAGREDGYTF
TRBJ1-1 | NA | TRBV9 | NA | TGTGCCAGCAGCGTAGGCGGGGGGCCCGGGGGCACTGAAGCTTTCTTT | CASSVGGGPGGTEAFF
TRBJ2-2 | NA | TRBV7-6 | NA | TGTGCCAGCAGCCGTTGGCCTCGGGGGAACACCGGGGAGCTGTTTTTT | CASSRWPRGNTGELFF
TRBJ1-5 | TRBD1 | TRBV5-1 | NA | TGCGCCAGCAGCCTCGGACAGGGCGAGCAGCCCCAGCATTTT | CASSLGQGEQPQHF
TRBJ2-1 | TRBD2 | TRBV6-6 | NA | TGTGCCAGTCAGTTAGGGATTGCGGCGGGGGACAATGAGCAGTTCTTC | CASQLGIAAGDNEQFF
TRBJ1-6 | NA | TRBV19 | NA | TGTGCCAGTAGGGAGGACTGGAATTCACCCCTCCACTTT | CASREDWNSPLHF
TRBJ2-1 | TRBD2 | TRBV3-1/TRBV3-2 | NA | TGTGCCAGCAGCCAAGGGGCCGGGACTAGCGAGCAGTTCTTC | CASSQGAGTSEQFF
TRBJ1-2 | TRBD1 | TRBV11-2 | NA | TGTGCCAGCAGCTTAGTAGGCAGGGGGCGGACTAACTATGGCTACACCTTC | CASSLVGRGRTNYGYTF
TRBJ1-2 | TRBD1 | TRBV4-3 | NA | TGCGCCAGCAGCCAAGGGACCGGACAGGGCCTCTATGGCTACACCTTC | CASSQGTGQGLYGYTF
TRBJ2-7 | TRBD1 | TRBV10-3 | few | TGTGCCATCACCCGGGACAGGGAACTGAGCGAGCAGTACTTC | CAITRDRELSEQYF
TRBJ1-2 | NA | TRBV6-5 | NA | TGTGCCAGCAGTTACCAGGGGCAGGGGTATGGCTACACCTTC | CASSYQGQGYGYTF
TRBJ2-5 | TRBD2 | TRBV6-1 | NA | TGTGCCAGCAGTGAAATGCGGGGGGGCGGGGAGACCCAGTACTTC | CASSEMRGGGETQYF
TRBJ1-2 | NA | TRBV10-3 | NA | TGTGCCATCAGTGAGTCGACGGTATACTATGGCTACACCTTC | CAISESTVYYGYTF
TRBJ1-2 | TRBD1 | TRBV5-1 | NA | TGCGCCAGCAGCCCGCCGGGGACAGGGGGCGGTTATGGCTACACCTTC | CASSPPGTGGGYGYTF
TRBJ1-1 | TRBD1 | TRBV9 | NA | TGTGCCAGCAGTCATCCCTTGGGTCTGGGACAGGACACTGAAGCTTTCTTT | CASSHPLGLGQDTEAFF
TRBJ2-1 | TRBD2 | TRBV6-5 | NA | TGTGCCAGCAGTTACGGGCTAGCGGGGGGGTACAATGAGCAGTTCTTC | CASSYGLAGGYNEQFF
TRBJ2-5 | NA | TRBV5-1 | NA | TGCGCCAGCAGCTTGAAGGGGCCGGAGACCCAGTACTTC | CASSLKGPETQYF
TRBJ2-1 | NA | TRBV5-1 | NA | TGCGCCAGCAGCAAGGAGGGACCCGTTCTGGGGAATGAGCAGTTCTTC | CASSKEGPVLGNEQFF
TRBJ1-1 | NA | TRBV6-5 | NA | TGTGCCAGCATGGAAGGGATGAACACTGAAGCTTTCTTT | CASMEGMNTEAFF
TRBJ1-2 | TRBD1 | TRBV7-2 | once | TGTGCCAGCAGCTTAGCGGGCACAGGGGCCGGCTATGGCTACACCTTC | CASSLAGTGAGYGYTF
TRBJ1-2 | TRBD1 | TRBV2 | NA | TGTGCCAGCAGTCTTAGAGGGACAGGGGTTACTGGCTACACCTTC | CASSLRGTGVTGYTF
TRBJ1-1 | TRBD1 | TRBV18 | NA | TGTGCCAGCTCCAGGGACAGGGTCTCTGAAGCTTTCTTT | CASSRDRVSEAFF
TRBJ2-7 | TRBD2 | TRBV19 | once | TGTGCCAGTAGTATCGATGGACTAGCCGCCTACGAGCAGTACTTC | CASSIDGLAAYEQYF
TRBJ2-2 | TRBD1 | TRBV5-1 | NA | TGCGCCAGCAGCTTAGACAGGGGATCAACCGGGGAGCTGTTTTTT | CASSLDRGSTGELFF
TRBJ1-2 | NA | TRBV7-2 | NA | TGTGCCAGCAGCTTAAACAGTTATAACTATGGCTACACCTTC | CASSLNSYNYGYTF
TRBJ2-2 | TRBD2 | TRBV15 | NA | TGTGCCACCAGCAGAGGGCGCGGGGGGGCCTCGGGGATCGGGGAGCTGTTTTTT | CATSRGRGGASGIGELFF
TRBJ1-1 | NA | TRBV14 | NA | TGTGCCAGCAGCCAAGATACCTATAGCTTGAACACTGAAGCTTTCTTT | CASSQDTYSLNTEAFF
TRBJ1-6 | NA | TRBV7-2 | NA | TGTGCCAGCAGCTTAGCGGGGGGGGGATCCTATAATTCACCCCTCCACTTT | CASSLAGGGSYNSPLHF
TRBJ1-1 | NA | TRBV25-1 | NA | TGTGCCAGCAGGGCCACAGGGAACACTGAAGCTTTCTTT | CASRATGNTEAFF
TRBJ1-2 | TRBD1 | TRBV15 | NA | TGTGCCACCAGCAGAGGAGGGGGCGGCGGCTACACCTTC | CATSRGGGGGYTF
TRBJ1-4 | TRBD1 | TRBV7-8 | many | TGTGCCAGCAGCTCGGGACAGGACCTAGAAAAACTGTTTTTT | CASSSGQDLEKLFF
TRBJ2-7 | NA | TRBV2 | NA | TGTGCCAGCAGCCCAATCAAGGAGCAGTACTTC | CASSPIKEQYF
TRBJ2-7 | NA | TRBV27 | NA | TGTGCCAGCAGTTTGCGAAGGGGTAACCCCTTCGAGCAGTACTTC | CASSLRRGNPFEQYF
TRBJ2-5 | NA | TRBV9 | NA | TGTGCCAGCAGCGTAGGGGTCACAGGGACGGCGGACGAGACCCAGTACTTC | CASSVGVTGTADETQYF
TRBJ2-7 | NA | TRBV5-6 | NA | TGTGCCAGCAGCCCAGGACTGGGGATGGACTACGAGCAGTACTTC | CASSPGLGMDYEQYF
TRBJ1-3 | TRBD1 | TRBV6-4 | NA | TGTGCCAGCAGGGTGACAGGGCTCTGCTCTGGAAACACCATATATTTT | CASRVTGLCSGNTIYF
TRBJ1-2 | NA | TRBV18 | once | TGTGCCAGCTCACCATTAGATTCCGGGACCTATGGCTACACCTTC | CASSPLDSGTYGYTF